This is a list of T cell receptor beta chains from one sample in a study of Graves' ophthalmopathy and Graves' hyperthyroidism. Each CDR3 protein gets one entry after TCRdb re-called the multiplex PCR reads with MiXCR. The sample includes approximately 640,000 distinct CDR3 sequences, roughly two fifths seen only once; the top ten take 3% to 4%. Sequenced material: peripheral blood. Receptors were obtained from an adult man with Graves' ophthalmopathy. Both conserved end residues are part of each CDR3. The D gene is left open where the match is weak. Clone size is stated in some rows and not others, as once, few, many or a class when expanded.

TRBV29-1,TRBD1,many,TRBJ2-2,CSVRDRGPGELFF,TGCAGCGTCCGGGACAGGGGTCCCGGGGAGCTGTTTTTT
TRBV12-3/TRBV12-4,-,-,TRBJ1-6,CASGLGYNSPLHF,TGTGCCAGCGGTTTGGGGTATAATTCACCCCTCCACTTT
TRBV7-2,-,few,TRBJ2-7,CASSLAPGNYEQYF,TGTGCCAGCAGCTTAGCGCCGGGCAACTACGAGCAGTACTTC
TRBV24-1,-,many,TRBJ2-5,CATSRGGNQETQYF,TGTGCCACCAGTCGTGGCGGGAACCAAGAGACCCAGTACTTC
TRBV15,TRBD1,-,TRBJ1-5,CATRQGGMTQHF,TGTGCCACACGACAGGGGGGAATGACCCAGCATTTT
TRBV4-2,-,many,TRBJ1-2,CASSQETRGTYGYTF,TGTGCCAGCAGCCAAGAGACAAGGGGAACCTATGGCTACACCTTC
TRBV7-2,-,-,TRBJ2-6,CASSIRQGEASGANVLTF,TGTGCCAGCAGTATCAGGCAGGGGGAGGCCTCTGGGGCCAACGTCCTGACTTTC
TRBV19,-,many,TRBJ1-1,CASSIERRREAFF,TGTGCCAGTAGTATAGAAAGACGCCGCGAAGCTTTCTTT
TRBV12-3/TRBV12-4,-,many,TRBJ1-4,CASSLAATNEKLFF,TGTGCCAGCAGCTTGGCGGCAACTAATGAAAAACTGTTTTTT
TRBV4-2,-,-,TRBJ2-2,CASSQQASNTGELFF,TGTGCCAGCAGCCAACAGGCTTCGAACACCGGGGAGCTGTTTTTT
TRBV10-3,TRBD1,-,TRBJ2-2,CASRLSRGRVTGELFF,TGTGCCAGCAGGCTTAGCAGGGGGCGCGTAACCGGGGAGCTGTTTTTT
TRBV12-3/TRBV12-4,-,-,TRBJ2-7,CASSLQGREQYF,TGTGCCAGCAGCCTTCAGGGCCGGGAGCAGTACTTC
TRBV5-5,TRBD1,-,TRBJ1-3,CASRYGQGHGNTIYF,TGTGCCAGCAGATACGGACAGGGCCACGGAAACACCATATATTTT
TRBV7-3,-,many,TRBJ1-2,CASSSQGGGYGYTF,TGTGCCAGCAGCTCCCAGGGTGGAGGCTATGGCTACACCTTC
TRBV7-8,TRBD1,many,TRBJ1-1,CASSSGGLGTEAFF,TGTGCCAGCAGCTCAGGGGGTCTAGGCACTGAAGCTTTCTTT
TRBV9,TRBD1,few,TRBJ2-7,CASSPRTGAGHEQYF,TGTGCCAGCAGCCCTCGGACAGGGGCGGGCCACGAGCAGTACTTC
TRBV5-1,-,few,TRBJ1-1,CASTPREGQGTEAFF,TGCGCCAGCACTCCCCGCGAGGGGCAGGGCACTGAAGCTTTCTTT
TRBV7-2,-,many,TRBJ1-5,CASTRGGAESNQPQHF,TGTGCCAGCACACGGGGCGGGGCCGAGAGCAATCAGCCCCAGCATTTT
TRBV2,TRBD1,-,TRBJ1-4,CASSSAGQRNEKLFF,TGTGCCAGCAGTTCCGCGGGACAGAGAAATGAAAAACTGTTTTTT
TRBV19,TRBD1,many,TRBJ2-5,CASSIGTTGEETQYF,TGTGCCAGTAGTATAGGTACGACAGGGGAAGAGACCCAGTACTTC
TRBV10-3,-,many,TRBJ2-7,CASSSPDSYEQYF,TGTGCCAGCAGCTCACCTGACAGCTACGAGCAGTACTTC
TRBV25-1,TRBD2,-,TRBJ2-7,CASSQVRTRTYEQYF,TGTGCCAGCAGCCAAGTACGGACTAGGACCTACGAGCAGTACTTC
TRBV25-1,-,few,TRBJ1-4,CASSPGRTGNEKLFF,TGTGCCAGCAGCCCCGGGAGGACGGGTAATGAAAAACTGTTTTTT
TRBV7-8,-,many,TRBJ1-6,CASSPRGGSYNSPLHF,TGTGCCAGCAGCCCCCGGGGGGGGTCCTATAATTCACCCCTCCACTTT
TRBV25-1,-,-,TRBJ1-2,CASSESPPQHYGYTF,TGTGCCAGCAGTGAATCCCCCCCCCAGCACTATGGCTACACCTTC
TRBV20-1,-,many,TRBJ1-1,CSARGDTPAFF,TGCAGTGCTAGAGGGGACACCCCGGCTTTCTTT
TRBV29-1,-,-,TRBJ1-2,CSVVLDGDGYTF,TGCAGCGTTGTACTAGACGGGGATGGCTACACCTTC
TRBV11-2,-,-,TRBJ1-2,CASSLDDKGDGYTF,TGTGCCAGCAGCTTAGATGACAAGGGCGATGGCTACACCTTC
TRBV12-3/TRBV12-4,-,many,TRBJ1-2,CASSPMRDHGYTF,TGTGCCAGCAGTCCCATGAGGGACCATGGCTACACCTTC
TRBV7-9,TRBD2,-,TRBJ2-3,CASSPTPGLAGDTDTQYF,TGTGCCAGCAGTCCTACCCCGGGACTAGCGGGGGACACAGATACGCAGTATTTT
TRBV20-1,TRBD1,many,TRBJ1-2,CSAREQGAYAGYTF,TGCAGTGCTAGAGAACAGGGGGCTTATGCTGGCTACACCTTC
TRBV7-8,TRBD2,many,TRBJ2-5,CASRRLAGGRETQYF,TGTGCCAGCAGGCGACTAGCGGGGGGGCGAGAGACCCAGTACTTC
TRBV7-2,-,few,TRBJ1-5,CASSHGVSNQPQHF,TGCGCCAGCAGCCACGGGGTAAGCAATCAGCCCCAGCATTTT
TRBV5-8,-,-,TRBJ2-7,CASHRDSYEQYF,TGTGCCAGCCACAGGGATTCCTACGAGCAGTACTTC
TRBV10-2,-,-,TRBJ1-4,CASSESMEKLFF,TGCGCCAGCAGTGAGTCGATGGAGAAACTGTTTTTT
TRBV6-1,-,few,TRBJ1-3,CASSELGRRSGNTIYF,TGTGCCAGCAGTGAATTGGGACGCCGCTCTGGAAACACCATATATTTT
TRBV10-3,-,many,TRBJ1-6,CASSDAGHNSPLHF,TGTGCCAGCAGTGATGCGGGGCATAATTCACCCCTCCACTTT
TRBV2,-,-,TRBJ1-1,CASRRGSGSSPGNTEAFF,TGTGCCAGTCGAAGGGGCAGCGGATCCTCGCCGGGAAACACTGAAGCTTTCTTT
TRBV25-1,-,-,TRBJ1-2,CASSFNPLANANYGYTF,TGTGCCAGCAGTTTCAACCCCTTGGCGAACGCTAACTATGGCTACACCTTC
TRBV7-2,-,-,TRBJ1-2,CARPPGKYGYTF,TGTGCTAGACCTCCGGGGAAGTATGGCTACACCTTC
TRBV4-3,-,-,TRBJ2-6,CASSQYSSGANVLTF,TGCGCCAGCAGCCAGTACAGTTCTGGGGCCAACGTCCTGACTTTC
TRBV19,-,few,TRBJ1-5,CASSIDFPGYTVDQPQHF,TGTGCCAGTAGTATAGATTTCCCAGGTTATACGGTAGATCAGCCCCAGCATTTT
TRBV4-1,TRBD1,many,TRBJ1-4,CASSFDRVSSTNEKLFF,TGCGCCAGCAGTTTTGACAGGGTCAGTTCAACTAATGAAAAACTGTTTTTT
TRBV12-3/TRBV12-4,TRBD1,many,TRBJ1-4,CASSYGQGGEKLFF,TGTGCCAGCAGCTACGGACAGGGTGGGGAAAAACTGTTTTTT
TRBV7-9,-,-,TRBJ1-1,CASSLEGGGGGTEAFF,TGTGCCAGCAGCTTAGAGGGGGGGGGAGGGGGCACTGAAGCTTTCTTT
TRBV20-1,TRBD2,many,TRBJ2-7,CSGTGTSGSDEQYF,TGCAGTGGAACCGGGACTAGCGGGTCTGACGAGCAGTACTTC
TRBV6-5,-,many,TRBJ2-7,CASSYFEDGDEQYF,TGTGCCAGCAGTTACTTCGAGGATGGGGACGAGCAGTACTTC
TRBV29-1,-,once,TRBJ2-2,CSVSVQGRNTGELFF,TGCAGCGTTTCTGTCCAGGGACGCAACACCGGGGAGCTGTTTTTT
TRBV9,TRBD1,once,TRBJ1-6,CASSVGDRANSPLHF,TGTGCCAGCAGCGTAGGCGACAGGGCTAATTCACCCCTCCACTTT
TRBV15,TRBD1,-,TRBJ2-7,CATSSSRDSPYEQYF,TGTGCCACCAGCAGCTCTAGGGACAGCCCTTACGAGCAGTACTTC
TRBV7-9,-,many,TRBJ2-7,CASSLGGIMYEQYF,TGTGCCAGCAGCTTAGGAGGGATTATGTACGAGCAGTACTTC